This TCR beta chain was recovered during a study of blood T cell repertoires in COVID-19 (dated by TCRdb to about 2020). Looking at the study overall: Samples from collaborators originated in the United States, Italy and Spain and spanned both the acute and convalescent phases of COVID-19. Sample metadata almost always included a de-identified subject ID, COVID-19 status, age in years and sex. The prospective study material was composed of cDNA or gDNA derived from T cells, B-cell-depleted T cells, or PBMCs. Where available, HLA class I and class II types were obtained from metadata supplied by the sample provider rather than from assay-based typing. Samples were obtained from the ongoing ImmuneRACE study (first 160 participants) and from 950 to 1,500 subjects provided by 6 global collaborators. A freely available public database, intended as a resource for researchers studying the immune response to SARS-CoV-2, is where the repertoires were released. Deeply sampled blood TCRbeta repertoires from subjects exposed to, actively infected with, or recovered from COVID-19 were included in the dataset.

Enrolling through a virtual design, the prospective study's participants ranged in age from roughly 18 to 90 years and lived across around 25 United States geographic areas. To assign participants to cohorts, the prospective study relied on clinical history that participants themselves reported in a screening survey and a study questionnaire. In the prospective study, whole blood, serum and a nasopharyngeal or oropharyngeal swab were collected from each participant by mobile phlebotomists. Additional blood draws and questionnaires over an approximately 2-month period could optionally be provided by prospective study participants. Prospective study blood samples were shipped either frozen or at room temperature before DNA extraction. On this clone: The target of this receptor is not known. Base qualities are not at hand, and no much larger clone is one base apart.

V ends up 2 bases short and J 2 bases short, with an unmatched junction base count of 6. Its CDR3 holds 17 amino acids, cysteine through phenylalanine. Only the CDR3 region is kept as DNA, spanning 51 bases read in frame from base 1. The germline V gene sets CDR1 to MNHEY and CDR2 to SVGEGT. The immunoSEQ Assay, a bias-controlled multiplex PCR, was used to amplify TCRbeta CDR3 regions from genomic DNA. As for how the authors treated the data: The number of nucleated cells in each sample was estimated from the amplification of reference gene primers within the assay. Sequence reads were collapsed and filtered to measure the absolute abundance of every unique TCRbeta CDR3 rearrangement. Productive Simpson clonality was computed per sample as the square root of Simpson's diversity index over productive rearrangements. This is the immuneACCESS table as TCRdb keeps it, with only in-frame sequences that have V and J called. A part of the clones is gone; compared with another copy, unresolved V genes explain less than half, and the rest is unexplained. For V, J and clone size, that table is used; D and trimming come from the DNA. The table for this sample lists under 500,000 clones; 87% of them were counted only once. The ten largest clones take up roughly 1.9% of the sample.

Overall study results and their limits: The quantity of clinical and demographic metadata differed by source and by participant and was supplied without curation.

The chain is assembled from TRBV6-2 or TRBV6-3 and TRBJ2-5, and 12 junction bases match TRBD2. The receptor comes from a woman in her late teens or twenties with acute COVID-19. Material for sequencing was PBMCs or T cells enriched from blood (not recorded which). The CDR3 protein sequence reads: CASSYPSGRGVQETQYF. In nucleotides, the sequence is TGTGCCAGCAGTTACCCTAGCGGGAGGGGGGTACAAGAGACCCAGTACTTC.